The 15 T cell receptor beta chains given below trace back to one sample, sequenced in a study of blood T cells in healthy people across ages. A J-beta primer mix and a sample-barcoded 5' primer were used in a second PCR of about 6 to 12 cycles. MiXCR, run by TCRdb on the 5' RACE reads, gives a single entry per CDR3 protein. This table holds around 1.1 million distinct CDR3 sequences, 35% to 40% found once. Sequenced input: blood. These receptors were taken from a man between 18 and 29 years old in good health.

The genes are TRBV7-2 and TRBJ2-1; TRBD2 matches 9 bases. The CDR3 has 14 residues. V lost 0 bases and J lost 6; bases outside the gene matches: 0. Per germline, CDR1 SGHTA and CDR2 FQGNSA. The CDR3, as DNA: TGTGCCAGCAGCTTAGCGGGACTAGCCAATGAGCAGTTCTTC. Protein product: CASSLAGLANEQFF.

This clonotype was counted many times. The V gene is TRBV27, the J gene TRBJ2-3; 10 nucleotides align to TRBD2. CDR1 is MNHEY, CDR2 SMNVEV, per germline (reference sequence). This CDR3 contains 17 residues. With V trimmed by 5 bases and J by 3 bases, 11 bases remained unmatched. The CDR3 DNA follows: TGTGCCAGCAGTCCGACACCGGGACTAGCGACGACAGATACGCAGTATTTT. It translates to CASSPTPGLATTDTQYF.

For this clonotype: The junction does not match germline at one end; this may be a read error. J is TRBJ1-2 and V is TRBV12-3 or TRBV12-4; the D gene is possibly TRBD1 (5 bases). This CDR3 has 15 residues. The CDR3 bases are TGTACCAGCAGTTTAGTCGGCAGGCAGGGTTATGGCTACACCTTC. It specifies CTSSLVGRQGYGYTF.

DNA for the CDR3: TGTGCCAGCAGCTTAGATTCGGGACAGAGCTACGAGCAGTACTTC. Translation gives CASSLDSGQSYEQYF. The chain links TRBV11-3 to TRBJ2-7, with TRBD1 identical over 7 bases. The ends lost 0 bases at V and 3 bases at J; junction bases unmatched: 5. CDR3 length equals 15 residues. Per the germline V gene, CDR1 is SGHNT and CDR2 is YENEEA.

The CDR3 here is CATGGEAGQFF. The CDR3 nucleotides read TGTGCCACCGGCGGGGAGGCTGGGCAGTTCTTC. J is TRBJ2-1 and V is TRBV24-1; possible D gene TRBD2, 6 bases. Trimming stripped 9 bases from V and 12 bases from J, with 14 bases between. The germline V gene encodes CDR1 KGHDR and CDR2 SFDVKD. The length of the CDR3 is 11 residues.

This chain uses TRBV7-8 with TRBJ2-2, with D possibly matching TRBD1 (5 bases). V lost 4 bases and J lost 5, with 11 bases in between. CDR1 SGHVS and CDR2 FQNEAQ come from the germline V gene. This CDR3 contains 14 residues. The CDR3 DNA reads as TGTGCCAGCAGCTCTGACAGTCCGACCGGGGAGCTGTTTTTT. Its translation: CASSSDSPTGELFF.

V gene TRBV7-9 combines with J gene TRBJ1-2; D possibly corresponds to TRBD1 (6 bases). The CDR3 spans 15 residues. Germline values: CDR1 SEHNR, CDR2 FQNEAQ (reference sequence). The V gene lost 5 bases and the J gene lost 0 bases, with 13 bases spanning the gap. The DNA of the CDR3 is TGTGCCAGCAGCCAACAGGGTTTAGCTAACTATGGCTACACCTTC. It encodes CASSQQGLANYGYTF.

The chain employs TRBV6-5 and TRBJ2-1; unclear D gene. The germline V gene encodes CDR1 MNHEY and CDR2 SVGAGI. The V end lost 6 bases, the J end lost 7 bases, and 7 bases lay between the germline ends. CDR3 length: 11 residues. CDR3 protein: CASRAINEQFF. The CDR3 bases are TGTGCCAGCAGGGCGATTAATGAGCAGTTCTTC.

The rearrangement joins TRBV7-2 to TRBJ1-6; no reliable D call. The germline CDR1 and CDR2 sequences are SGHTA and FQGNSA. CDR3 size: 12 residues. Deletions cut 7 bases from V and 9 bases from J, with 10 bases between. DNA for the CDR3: TGTGCCAGCAACCTAGAGGGTTCACCCCTCCACTTT. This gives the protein CASNLEGSPLHF.

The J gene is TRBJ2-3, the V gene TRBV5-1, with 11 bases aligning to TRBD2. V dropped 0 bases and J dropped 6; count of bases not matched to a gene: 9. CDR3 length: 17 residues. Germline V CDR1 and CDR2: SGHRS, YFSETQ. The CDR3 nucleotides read TGCGCCAGCAGCTTGGCCAGTAGCGGGGGGGCCCTGGATACGCAGTATTTT. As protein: CASSLASSGGALDTQYF. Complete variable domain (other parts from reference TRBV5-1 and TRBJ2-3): KAGVTQTPRYLIKTRGQQVTLSCSPISGHRSVSWYQQTPGQGLQFLFEYFSETQRNKGNFPGRFSGRQFSNSRSEMNVSTLELGDSALYLCASSLASSGGALDTQYFGPGTRLTVL.

CDR3 DNA sequence: TGTGCCATCATGACGGCAGGGGATGGCTACACCTTC. Its translation: CAIMTAGDGYTF. The rearrangement uses TRBV10-3 and TRBJ1-2; D perhaps matches TRBD1 (6 bases). The length of the CDR3 is 12 residues. Germline V gene lookup returns CDR1 ENHRY and CDR2 SYGVKD. V dropped 7 bases and J dropped 6 bases, with 12 bases sitting between them.

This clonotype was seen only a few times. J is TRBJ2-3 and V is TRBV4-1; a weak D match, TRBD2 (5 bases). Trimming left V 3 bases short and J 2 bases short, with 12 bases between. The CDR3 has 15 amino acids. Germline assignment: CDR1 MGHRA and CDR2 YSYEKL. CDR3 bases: TGCGCCAGCAGCCAGGACTCAATAGCCACAGATACGCAGTATTTT. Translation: CASSQDSIATDTQYF.

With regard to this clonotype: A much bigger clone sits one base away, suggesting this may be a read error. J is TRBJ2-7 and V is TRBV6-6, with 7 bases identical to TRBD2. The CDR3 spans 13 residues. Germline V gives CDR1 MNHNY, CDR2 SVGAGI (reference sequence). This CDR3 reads CVSKRGLTYEQYF. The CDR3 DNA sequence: TGTGTCAGCAAGCGGGGCCTAACCTACGAGCAGTACTTC.

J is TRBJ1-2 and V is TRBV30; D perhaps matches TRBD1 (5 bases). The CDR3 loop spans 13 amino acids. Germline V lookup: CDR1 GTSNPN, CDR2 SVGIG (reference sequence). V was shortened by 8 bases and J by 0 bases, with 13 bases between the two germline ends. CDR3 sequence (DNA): TGTGCCGCGAGGGGAAGTCCTAACTATGGCTACACCTTC. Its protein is CAARGSPNYGYTF.

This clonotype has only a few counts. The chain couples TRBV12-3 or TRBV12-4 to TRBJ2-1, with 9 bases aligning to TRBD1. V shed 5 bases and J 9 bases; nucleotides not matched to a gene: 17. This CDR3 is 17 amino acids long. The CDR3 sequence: CASSPIPGQGERSEQFF. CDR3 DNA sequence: TGTGCCAGCAGTCCCATCCCGGGACAGGGTGAGAGGAGTGAGCAGTTCTTC.